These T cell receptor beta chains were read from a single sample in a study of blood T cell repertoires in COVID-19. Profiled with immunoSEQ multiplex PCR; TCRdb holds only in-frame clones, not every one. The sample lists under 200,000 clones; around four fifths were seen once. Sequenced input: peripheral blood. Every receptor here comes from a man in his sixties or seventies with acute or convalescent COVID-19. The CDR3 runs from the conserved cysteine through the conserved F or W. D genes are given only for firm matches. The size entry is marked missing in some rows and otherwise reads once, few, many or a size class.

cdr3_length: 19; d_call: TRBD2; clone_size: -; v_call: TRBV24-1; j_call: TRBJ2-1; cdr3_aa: CATSDLPDLAGETENEQFF; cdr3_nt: TGTGCCACCAGTGATTTGCCTGATTTAGCGGGAGAGACAGAGAATGAGCAGTTCTTC
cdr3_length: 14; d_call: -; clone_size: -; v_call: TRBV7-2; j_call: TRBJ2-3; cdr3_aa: CASSLEFSADTQYF; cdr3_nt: TGTGCCAGCAGCTTAGAATTCAGCGCAGATACGCAGTATTTT
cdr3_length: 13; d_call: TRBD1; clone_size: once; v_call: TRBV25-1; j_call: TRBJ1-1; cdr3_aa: CASSETGGAGAFF; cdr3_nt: TGTGCCAGCAGTGAAACAGGGGGCGCCGGTGCTTTCTTT
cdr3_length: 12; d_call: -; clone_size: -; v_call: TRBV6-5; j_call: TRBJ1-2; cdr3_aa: CASSYLQGGYTF; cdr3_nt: TGTGCCAGCAGTTATCTACAGGGCGGCTACACCTTC
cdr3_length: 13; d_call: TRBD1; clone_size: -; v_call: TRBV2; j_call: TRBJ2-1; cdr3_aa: CASTGGQGNEQFF; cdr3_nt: TGTGCCAGCACCGGGGGACAGGGTAATGAGCAGTTCTTC
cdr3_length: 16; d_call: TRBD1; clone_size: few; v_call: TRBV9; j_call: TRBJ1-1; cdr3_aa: CASSGPPGQVNTEAFF; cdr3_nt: TGTGCCAGCAGCGGGCCACCGGGACAGGTGAACACTGAAGCTTTCTTT
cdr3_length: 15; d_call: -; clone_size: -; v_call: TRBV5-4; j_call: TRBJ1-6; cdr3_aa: CASSLVGTANSPLHF; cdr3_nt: TGTGCCAGCAGCTTGGTGGGTACAGCCAATTCACCCCTCCACTTT
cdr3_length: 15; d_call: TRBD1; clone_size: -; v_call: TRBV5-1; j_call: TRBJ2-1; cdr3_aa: CASSLEGTGGYEQFF; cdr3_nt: TGCGCCAGCAGCTTGGAAGGGACAGGGGGCTATGAGCAGTTCTTC
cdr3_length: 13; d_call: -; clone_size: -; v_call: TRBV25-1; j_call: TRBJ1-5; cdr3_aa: CAPETESNQPQHF; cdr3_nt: TGTGCCCCAGAGACAGAGAGCAATCAGCCCCAGCATTTT
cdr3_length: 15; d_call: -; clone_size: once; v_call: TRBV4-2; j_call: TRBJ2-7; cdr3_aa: CASSQGSGQTYEQYF; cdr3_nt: TGTGCCAGCAGCCAAGGGAGCGGGCAAACCTACGAGCAGTACTTC
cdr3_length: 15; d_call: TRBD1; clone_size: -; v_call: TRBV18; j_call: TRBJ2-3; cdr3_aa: CASSQDRGRGDTQYF; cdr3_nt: TGTGCCAGCTCACAGGACAGGGGGCGCGGAGATACGCAGTATTTT
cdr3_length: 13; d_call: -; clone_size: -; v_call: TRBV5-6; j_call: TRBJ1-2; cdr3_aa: CASSFSRAYGYTF; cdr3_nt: TGTGCCAGCAGCTTTTCGCGGGCCTATGGCTACACCTTC
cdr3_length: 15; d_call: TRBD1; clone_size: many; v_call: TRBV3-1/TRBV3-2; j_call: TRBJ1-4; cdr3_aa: CASSPGDRGNEKLFF; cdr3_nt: TGTGCCAGCAGCCCTGGGGACAGGGGAAATGAAAAACTGTTTTTT
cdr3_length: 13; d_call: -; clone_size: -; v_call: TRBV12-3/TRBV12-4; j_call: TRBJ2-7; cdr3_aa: CASSLSSGYEQYF; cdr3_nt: TGTGCCAGCAGTTTATCGTCGGGTTACGAGCAGTACTTC
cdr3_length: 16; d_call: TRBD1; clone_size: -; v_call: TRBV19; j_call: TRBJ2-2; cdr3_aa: CASSILGGLNTGELFF; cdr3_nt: TGTGCCAGTAGTATTCTAGGGGGCTTGAACACCGGGGAGCTGTTTTTT
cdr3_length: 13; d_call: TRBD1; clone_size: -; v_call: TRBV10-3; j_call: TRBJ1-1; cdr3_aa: CATRGQENTEAFF; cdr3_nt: TGTGCCACCAGGGGACAGGAGAACACTGAAGCTTTCTTT
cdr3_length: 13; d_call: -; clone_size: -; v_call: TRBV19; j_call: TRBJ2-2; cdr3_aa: CASSIGSPGELFF; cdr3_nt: TGTGCCAGTAGTATCGGTAGTCCCGGGGAGCTGTTTTTT
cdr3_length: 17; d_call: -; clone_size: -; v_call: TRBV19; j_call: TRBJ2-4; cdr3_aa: CASSIGGPALAKNIQYF; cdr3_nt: TGTGCCAGTAGTATAGGAGGGCCAGCTTTAGCCAAAAACATTCAGTACTTC
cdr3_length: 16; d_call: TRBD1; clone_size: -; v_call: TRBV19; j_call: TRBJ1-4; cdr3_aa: CASTRLRQGVNEKLFF; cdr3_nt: TGTGCCAGTACTCGCCTTCGACAGGGGGTTAATGAAAAACTGTTTTTT
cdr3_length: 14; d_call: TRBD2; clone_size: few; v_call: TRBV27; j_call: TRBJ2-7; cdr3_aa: CASSLGLAGGEQYF; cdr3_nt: TGTGCCAGCAGCTTGGGACTAGCGGGAGGTGAGCAGTACTTC
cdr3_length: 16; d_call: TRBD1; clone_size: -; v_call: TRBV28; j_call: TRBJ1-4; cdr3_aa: CASSLEGQGASEKLFF; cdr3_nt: TGTGCCAGCAGTTTGGAGGGACAGGGGGCCAGTGAAAAACTGTTTTTT
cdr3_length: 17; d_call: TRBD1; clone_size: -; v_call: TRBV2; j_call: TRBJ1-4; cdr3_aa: CASSDQDRFATNEKLFF; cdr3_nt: TGTGCCAGCAGTGATCAGGACAGGTTTGCAACTAATGAAAAACTGTTTTTT
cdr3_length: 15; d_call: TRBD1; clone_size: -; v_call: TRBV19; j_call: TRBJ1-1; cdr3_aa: CASRGQDLRRGEAFF; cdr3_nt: TGTGCCAGTCGCGGACAGGACCTGAGACGTGGTGAAGCTTTCTTT
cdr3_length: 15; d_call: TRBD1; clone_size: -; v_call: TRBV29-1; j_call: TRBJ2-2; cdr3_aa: CSVVDRGLDSGELFF; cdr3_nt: TGCAGCGTGGTGGACAGGGGGCTTGATTCCGGGGAGCTGTTTTTT
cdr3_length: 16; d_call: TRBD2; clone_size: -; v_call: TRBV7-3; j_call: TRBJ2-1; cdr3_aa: CASSLSPAGLDNEQFF; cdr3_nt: TGTGCCAGCAGCTTAAGCCCAGCGGGACTCGACAATGAGCAGTTCTTC
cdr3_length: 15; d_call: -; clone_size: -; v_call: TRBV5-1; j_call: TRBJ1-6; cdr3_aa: CASSLLMGADSPLHF; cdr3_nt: TGCGCCAGCAGCTTGTTAATGGGGGCTGATTCACCCCTCCACTTT
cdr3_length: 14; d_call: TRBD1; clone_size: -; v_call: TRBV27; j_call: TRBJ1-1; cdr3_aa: CASSSRGTGYEAFF; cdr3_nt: TGTGCCAGCAGTTCCCGAGGGACAGGCTATGAAGCTTTCTTT
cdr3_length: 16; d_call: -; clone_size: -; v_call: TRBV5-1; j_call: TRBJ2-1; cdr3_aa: CASSLEARSSYNEQFF; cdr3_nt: TGCGCCAGCAGCTTGGAGGCGCGGAGCTCCTACAATGAGCAGTTCTTC
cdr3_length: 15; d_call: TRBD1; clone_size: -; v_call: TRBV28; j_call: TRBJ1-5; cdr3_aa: CASSKTGGGYQPQHF; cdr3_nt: TGTGCCAGCAGCAAGACAGGGGGCGGGTATCAGCCCCAGCATTTT
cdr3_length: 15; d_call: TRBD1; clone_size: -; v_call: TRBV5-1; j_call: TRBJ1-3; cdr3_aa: CASSLGDSSGNTIYF; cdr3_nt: TGCGCCAGCAGCTTGGGGGACAGCTCTGGAAACACCATATATTTT
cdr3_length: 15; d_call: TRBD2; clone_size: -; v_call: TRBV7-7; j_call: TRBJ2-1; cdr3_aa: CASSPSGGVYNEQFF; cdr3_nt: TGTGCCAGCAGCCCTAGCGGGGGGGTATACAATGAGCAGTTCTTC
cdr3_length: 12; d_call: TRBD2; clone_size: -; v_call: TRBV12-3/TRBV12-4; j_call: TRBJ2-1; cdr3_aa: CASRSSGVRQFF; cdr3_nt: TGTGCCAGCAGGTCGAGCGGGGTCAGGCAGTTCTTC
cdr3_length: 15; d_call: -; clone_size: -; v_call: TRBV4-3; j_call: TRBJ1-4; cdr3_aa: CASRRTVSTNEKLFF; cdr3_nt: TGCGCCAGCAGGCGGACAGTTTCAACTAATGAAAAACTGTTTTTT